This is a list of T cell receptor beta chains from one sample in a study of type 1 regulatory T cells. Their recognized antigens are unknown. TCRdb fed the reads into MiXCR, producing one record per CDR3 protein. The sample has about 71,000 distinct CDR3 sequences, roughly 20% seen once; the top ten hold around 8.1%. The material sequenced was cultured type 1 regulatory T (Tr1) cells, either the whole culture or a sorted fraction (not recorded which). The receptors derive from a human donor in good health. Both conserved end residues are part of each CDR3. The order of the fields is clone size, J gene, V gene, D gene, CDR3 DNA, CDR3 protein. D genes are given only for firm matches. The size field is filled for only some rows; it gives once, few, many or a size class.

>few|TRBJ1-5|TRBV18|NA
TGTGCCAGCTCACCACCGCCGAGTAGCAATCAGCCCCAGCATTTT
CASSPPPSSNQPQHF
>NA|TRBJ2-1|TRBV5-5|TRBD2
TGTGCCAGCAGCAGCGGACTAGCGGGAGCGGCCGGGGAGCAGTTCTTC
CASSSGLAGAAGEQFF
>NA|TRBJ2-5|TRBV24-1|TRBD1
TGTGCCACCAGTGATAGGACAGGGGGCCGGGCCCAGTACTTC
CATSDRTGGRAQYF
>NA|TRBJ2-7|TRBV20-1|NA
TGCAGTGCTATTCAACCTGGTGGCAGGGGAGGAGAGCAGTACTTC
CSAIQPGGRGGEQYF
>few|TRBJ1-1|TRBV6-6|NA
TGTGCCACGGGGACGGGGATGAACACTGAAGCTTTCTTT
CATGTGMNTEAFF
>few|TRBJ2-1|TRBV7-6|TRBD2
TGTGCCAGCAGCTGGAGCGGGAGTTCTTACAATGAGCAGTTCTTC
CASSWSGSSYNEQFF
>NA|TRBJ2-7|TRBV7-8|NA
TGTGCCAGCAGCATCCCGACCGGGACGACGGACGAGCAGTACTTC
CASSIPTGTTDEQYF
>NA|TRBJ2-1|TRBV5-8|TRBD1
TGTGCCAGCAGCAAACAGGGGGCTTCCTACAATGAGCAGTTCTTC
CASSKQGASYNEQFF
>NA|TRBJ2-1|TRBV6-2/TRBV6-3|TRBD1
TGTGCCAGCAGTAGGACAGGGGAGAACGAGCAGTTCTTC
CASSRTGENEQFF
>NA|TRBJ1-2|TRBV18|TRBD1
TGTGCCAGCTCACCCCGACAGGGGGAAAATTACTATGGCTACACCTTC
CASSPRQGENYYGYTF
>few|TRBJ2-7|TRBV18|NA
TGTGCCAGCTCTGTGCTCAGGGAAAGCTACGAGCAGTACTTC
CASSVLRESYEQYF
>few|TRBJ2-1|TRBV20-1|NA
TGCAGTGCTGGTTGGGATGAGCAGTTCTTC
CSAGWDEQFF
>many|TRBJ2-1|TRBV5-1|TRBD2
TGCGCCAGCAGCTTACTAGCGGGAGGATCCAATGAGCAGTTCTTC
CASSLLAGGSNEQFF
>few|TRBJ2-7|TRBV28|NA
TGTGCCAGCTCCGGGGGCTCCTACGAGCAGTACTTC
CASSGGSYEQYF
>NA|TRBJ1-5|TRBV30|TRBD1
TGTGCCTGGACGGGACAGGGAAATCAGCCCCAGCATTTT
CAWTGQGNQPQHF
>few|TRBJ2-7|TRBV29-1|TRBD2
TGCAGCGCTTCCAGCGGGATCTACGAGCAGTACTTC
CSASSGIYEQYF
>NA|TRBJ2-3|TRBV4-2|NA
TGTGCCAGCAGCCAAACCACAGGGACTAGCACAGATACGCAGTATTTT
CASSQTTGTSTDTQYF
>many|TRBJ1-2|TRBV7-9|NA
TGTGCCAGCAGCTCAACTACAGAGAGGGTGAACTATGGCTACACCTTC
CASSSTTERVNYGYTF
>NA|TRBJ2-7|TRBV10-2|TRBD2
TGCGCCACCACGGCTAGCGGTGACGAGCAGTACTTC
CATTASGDEQYF
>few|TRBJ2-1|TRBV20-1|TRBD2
TGCAGTGCTTTTTCCGGGACTAGGCCGGGGAATGAGCAGTTCTTC
CSAFSGTRPGNEQFF
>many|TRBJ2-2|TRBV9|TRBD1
TGTGCCAGCAGCCCTCGGACAGGGGCGTACACCGGGGAGCTGTTTTTT
CASSPRTGAYTGELFF
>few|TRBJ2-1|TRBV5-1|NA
TGCGCCAGCAGCTTGGACGGCGAATTCTACAATGAGCAGTTCTTC
CASSLDGEFYNEQFF
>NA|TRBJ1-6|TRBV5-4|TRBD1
TGTGCCAGCAGCCAGACCCAGGGGGTTAATTCACCCCTCCACTTT
CASSQTQGVNSPLHF
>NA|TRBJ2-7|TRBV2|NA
TGTGCCAGCAGTGATTTCCAGGCCTCCTACGAGCAGTACTTC
CASSDFQASYEQYF
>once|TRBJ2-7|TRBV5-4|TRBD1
TGTGCCAGCAGCATAGGACAGGGCTGGTCAGACTCCTACGAGCAGTACTTC
CASSIGQGWSDSYEQYF
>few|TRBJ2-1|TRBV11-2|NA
TGTGCCAGCAGCGCCCCCCTGGGCAATGAGCAGTTCTTC
CASSAPLGNEQFF
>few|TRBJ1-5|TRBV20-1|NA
TGCAGTGCTAGTCCCACCATCCAGGGCAGCCAGCATTTT
CSASPTIQGSQHF
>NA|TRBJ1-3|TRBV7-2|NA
TGTGCCAGCAGCCAAAGCTTTGAAACCATATATTTT
CASSQSFETIYF
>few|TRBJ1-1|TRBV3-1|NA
TGTGCCAGCAGCCCTCTTAGGGGGAACACTGAAGCTTTCTTT
CASSPLRGNTEAFF
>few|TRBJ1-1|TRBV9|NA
TGTGCCAGCAGCGTGACAGTACATAAACGAGCTTTCTTT
CASSVTVHKRAFF
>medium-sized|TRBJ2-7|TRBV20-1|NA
TGCAGTGCTAGGCCGGCCTCCTACGAGCAGTACTTC
CSARPASYEQYF
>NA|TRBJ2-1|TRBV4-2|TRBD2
TGTGCCAGCAGCGCCGGGACTAGCGGGAGAAATGAGCAGTTCTTC
CASSAGTSGRNEQFF
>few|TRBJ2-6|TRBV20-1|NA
TGCAGTGCTCGGTCCGGCTCTGGGGCCAACGTCCTGACTTTC
CSARSGSGANVLTF
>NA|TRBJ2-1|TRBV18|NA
TGTGCCAGCTCACCGGAACTGGCATCGGAGGATGAGCAGTTCTTC
CASSPELASEDEQFF
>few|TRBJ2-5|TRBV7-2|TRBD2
TGTGCCAGCAGCTTAGTGCTAGCGGGAGGACCGGGGGCGGAGACCCAGTACTTC
CASSLVLAGGPGAETQYF
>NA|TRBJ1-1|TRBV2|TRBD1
TGTGCCAGCAGCCGAAAGACAGGGGTCACTGAAGCTTTCTTT
CASSRKTGVTEAFF
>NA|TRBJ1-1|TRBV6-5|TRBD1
TGTGCCAGCAGTAGAAGACGGGACAGGGTGAACACTGAAGCTTTCTTT
CASSRRRDRVNTEAFF
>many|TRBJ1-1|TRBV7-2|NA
TGTGCCAGCAGCAATATTCGGGGCCTGAACACTGAAGCTTTCTTT
CASSNIRGLNTEAFF
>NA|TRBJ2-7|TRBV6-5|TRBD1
TGTGCCAGCAGTTACTCCGGAAGACAGGGCCGCTCCTACGAGCAGTACTTC
CASSYSGRQGRSYEQYF
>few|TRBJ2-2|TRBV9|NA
TGTGCCAGCAGCGTATTGGGAAATGGGGACGGGGAGCTGTTTTTT
CASSVLGNGDGELFF
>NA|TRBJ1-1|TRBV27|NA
TGTGCCAGCAGACCCCCCCAGGGTTGGAACACTGAAGCTTTCTTT
CASRPPQGWNTEAFF
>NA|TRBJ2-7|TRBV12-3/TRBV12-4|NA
TGTGCCAGCAGTCCGGGTCCCACCGAGCAGTACTTC
CASSPGPTEQYF
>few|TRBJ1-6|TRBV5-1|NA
TGCGCCAGCAGCGAACGGGGGGTTGGCAATTCACCCCTCCACTTT
CASSERGVGNSPLHF
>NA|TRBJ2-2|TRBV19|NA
TGTGCCAGTATGGCAGTCGGGGAGCTGTTTTTT
CASMAVGELFF
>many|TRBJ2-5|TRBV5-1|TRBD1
TGCGCCAGCAGCCCTCGGACAGGATATCAAGAGACCCAGTACTTC
CASSPRTGYQETQYF
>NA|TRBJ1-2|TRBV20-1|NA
TGCAGTGCTAGAGATTTTATGAACTATGGCTACACCTTC
CSARDFMNYGYTF
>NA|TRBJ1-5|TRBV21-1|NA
TGTGCCAGCCCATTAGCGGAAACAAGCACCAATCAGCCCCAGCATTTT
CASPLAETSTNQPQHF
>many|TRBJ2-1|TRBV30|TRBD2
TGTGCCGCAACTAGCGGGACCTCCTACAATGAGCAGTTCTTC
CAATSGTSYNEQFF
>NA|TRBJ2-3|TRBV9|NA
TGTGCCAGCACAGCGGGCCATAGGGGAAGCACAGATACGCAGTATTTT
CASTAGHRGSTDTQYF
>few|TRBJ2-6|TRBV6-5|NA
TGTGCCAGCAGTTACTCGTACCCTGGGGCCAACGTCCTGACTTTC
CASSYSYPGANVLTF
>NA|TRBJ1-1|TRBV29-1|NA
TGCAGCGCCGACAGACAGAACACTGAAGCTTTCTTT
CSADRQNTEAFF
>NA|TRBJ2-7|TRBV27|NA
TGTGCCAGCCGCTGGAGGGGGGCCTACGAGCAGTACTTC
CASRWRGAYEQYF
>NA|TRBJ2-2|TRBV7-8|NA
TGTGCCAGCAGCGGGACGGCGGCGAACACCGGGGAGCTGTTTTTT
CASSGTAANTGELFF
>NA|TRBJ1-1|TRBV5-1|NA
TGCGCCAGCAGCTTGGGTCATCAGACCGGGAGCACTGAAGCTTTCTTT
CASSLGHQTGSTEAFF